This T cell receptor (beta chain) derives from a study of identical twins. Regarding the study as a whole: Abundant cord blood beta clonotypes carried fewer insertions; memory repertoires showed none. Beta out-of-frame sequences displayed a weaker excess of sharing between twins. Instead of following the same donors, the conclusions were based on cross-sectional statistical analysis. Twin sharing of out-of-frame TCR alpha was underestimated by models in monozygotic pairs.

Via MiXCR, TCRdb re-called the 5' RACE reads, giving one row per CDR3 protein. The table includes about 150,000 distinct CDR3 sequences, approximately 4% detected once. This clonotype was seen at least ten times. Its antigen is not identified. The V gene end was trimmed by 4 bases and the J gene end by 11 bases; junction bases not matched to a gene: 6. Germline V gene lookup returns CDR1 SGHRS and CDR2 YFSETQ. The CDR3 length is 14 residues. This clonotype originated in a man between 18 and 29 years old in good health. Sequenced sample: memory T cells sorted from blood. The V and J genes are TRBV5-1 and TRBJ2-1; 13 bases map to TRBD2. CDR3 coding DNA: TGCGCCAGCAGCCCGACTAGCGGGAGGCACCAGCAGTTCTTC. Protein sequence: CASSPTSGRHQQFF.